This T cell receptor (beta chain) was found in a study of blood T cell repertoires in COVID-19. Study background: Sources were T cells, B-cell-depleted T cells, or PBMCs; the material itself was cDNA or gDNA.

Repertoires were generated with immunoSEQ multiplex PCR, while TCRdb's copy carries only in-frame clones and drops some. The sample lists some 260,000 clones, approximately 90% occurring once. The V gene end was trimmed by 6 bases and the J gene end by 4 bases; junction bases not matched to a gene: 3. The CDR3 extends over 12 amino acids. CDR1 and CDR2 (germline): MNHNS, SASEGT. The material sequenced was peripheral blood. This TCR was sampled from a woman in her 40s who had recovered from COVID-19. The chain uses TRBV6-1 and TRBJ2-7; 7 bases line up with TRBD2. Here the CDR3 reads CASRPGGYEQYF. For the CDR3, the DNA is TGTGCCAGCAGGCCCGGGGGGTACGAGCAGTACTTC.